By share of the sample, the clone carrying this TCR beta chain is medium-sized. The data belong to a study of memory CD4+ T cells and cytomegalovirus serostatus. Overall study: Donors were healthy Belgian adults, fewer than ten CMV seropositive and approximately 25 seronegative.

The sort gate was single viable CD3+CD4+CD8-CD45RO+ cells for memory CD4+ T cells. Total CD4+ T cells were enriched by CD4 positive selection. Only in-frame clones appear in the TCRdb table, and some are missing; sequencing was by immunoSEQ multiplex PCR. The table has around 50,000 clones, 75% to 85% seen once. The sequence was obtained from an adult in good health and CMV-seronegative. Sequenced: memory CD4+ T cells from blood.

The CDR3 loop reads CASRDNNEKLFF. The CDR3 DNA reads as TGTGCCAGCAGGGACAATAATGAAAAACTGTTTTTT. The rearrangement uses TRBV2 and TRBJ1-4, with D possibly being TRBD1 (5 bases). The germline V gene has CDR1 SNHLY and CDR2 FYNNEI. There are 12 residues in the CDR3. The germline V and J ends were trimmed by 6 bases and 4 bases, with 6 bases remaining between them.